These 3 T cell receptor beta chains were all obtained from the same sample, sequenced in a study of blood T cell repertoires in COVID-19. Produced via immunoSEQ multiplex PCR; TCRdb's table is partial and in-frame only. The table includes tens of thousands of clones, 80% to 95% detected once. The specimen was peripheral blood. Receptor source: a woman at least 80 years old with acute or convalescent COVID-19.

The count of this clone is one. The genes are TRBV15 and TRBJ2-7; the D gene is possibly TRBD1 (5 bases). The CDR3 spans 14 residues. With 1 base removed from V and 2 bases from J, the gap between germline ends came to 9 bases. In germline, CDR1 is LNHNV, CDR2 YYDKDF (reference sequence). CDR3 loop: CATSRGTGTYEQYF. In nucleotides, the CDR3 is TGTGCCACCAGCAGAGGAACAGGTACCTACGAGCAGTACTTC.

This chain joins TRBV3-1 (or the pseudogene TRBV3-2) and TRBJ1-1; TRBD1 matches at 7 bases. J gave up 8 bases and V 5 bases, and 5 bases lay outside the gene matches. Germline CDR1 is LGHDT and CDR2 is YNNKEL (reference sequence). The CDR3 contains 12 residues. The CDR3 coding sequence is TGTGCCAGCAGCACGCGGACAGGAGAAGCTTTCTTT. Translation: CASSTRTGEAFF.

The chain combines TRBV27 with TRBJ1-2; D not resolved. V was shortened by 6 bases and J by 4 bases, with 15 bases between the two germline ends. The CDR3 loop spans 14 amino acids. Germline V gives CDR1 MNHEY, CDR2 SMNVEV (reference sequence). CDR3 in amino acids: CASRRGLLGYGYTF. The DNA for the CDR3 is TGTGCCAGCAGAAGAGGGCTGCTCGGCTATGGCTACACCTTC.